The 18 T cell receptor beta chains listed next were all sequenced from one sample in a study of CD8+CD57+ T cells in acquired aplastic anemia (dated by TCRdb to between 2017 and 2018). TCRdb records Illumina HiSeq 2000 as the sequencer. Genomic DNA was used as template for profiling of TCR beta VDJ combinations and CDR3 sequences. TCRdb reprocessing: public reads trimmed at Q25 with fastp, clones called with MiXCR, in-frame beta chains kept. For every CDR3 protein sequence, its rows merge into one entry that carries the most common genes and DNA. The sample table holds some 410,000 distinct CDR3 sequences, of which 65% to 80% were seen once. The top ten constitute under 4.5% of the sample. The specimen was sorted CD4+, CD8+, or CD8+CD57+ T cells (not recorded which) from PBMCs. These receptors all stem from a human donor in good health, serving as a control.

Turning to this clonotype: A read error may produce the germline difference seen at one junction end. The genes are TRBV7-9 and TRBJ2-5; D not certain. The CDR3 length is 14 residues. Germline V gene lookup returns CDR1 SEHNR and CDR2 FQNEAQ (reference sequence). DNA of the CDR3: TGTGCCAGCAGCTTGGGTGCAAACCAAGCGACCCCCCACTTC. It specifies CASSLGANQATPHF.

V is TRBV12-3 or TRBV12-4 and J is TRBJ1-2; 8 positions agree with TRBD1. This CDR3 is 13 amino acids long. Trimming removed 11 bases from V and 6 bases from J; junction bases left unmatched: 11. The CDR3 coding sequence is TGTGCCGGCAATCAACAGGGGGAGCATGGCTACACCTTC. Its protein product is CAGNQQGEHGYTF.

V and J are TRBV10-3 and TRBJ2-5; D may be TRBD1 (6 bases). The assigned J gene may be wrong: the sequence end matches TRBJ2-1 better. This CDR3 is 14 amino acids long. The germline gives CDR1 ENHRY, CDR2 SYGVKD. CDR3 residues: CAISEIRTDAEQFF. The DNA for the CDR3 is TGTGCCATCAGTGAGATAAGGACAGATGCCGAGCAGTTCTTC.

The rearrangement uses TRBV5-4 and TRBJ1-2, with no clear D. The length of the CDR3 is 14 residues. Trimming cost V 5 bases and J 5 bases, with 16 bases left between them. Germline loops: CDR1 SGHNT, CDR2 YYREEE (reference sequence). CDR3 residues: CASRDRGRRYGYTF. The CDR3 bases are TGTGCCAGCAGGGACCGGGGTAGACGGTATGGCTACACCTTC.

This clonotype was seen repeatedly, ten times or more. The V and J genes are TRBV20-1 and TRBJ1-1; 7 bases are shared with TRBD1. Germline assignment: CDR1 DFQATT and CDR2 SNEGSKA (reference sequence). J was trimmed by 1 base and V by 3 bases; bases with no gene match: 8. The CDR3 extends over 15 amino acids. This CDR3 reads CSARQPGQQNTEAFF. The CDR3 DNA reads as TGCAGTGCTAGGCAACCGGGACAGCAGAACACTGAAGCTTTCTTT.

The chain employs TRBV19 and TRBJ2-7; weak D call: TRBD2 (6 bases). Trimming removed 5 bases at V and 0 bases at J, with 11 bases between. CDR3 length equals 14 residues. Germline values: CDR1 LNHDA, CDR2 SQIVND (reference sequence). CDR3 protein: CASSSRDSSYEQYF. The CDR3 DNA reads as TGTGCCAGTAGTTCCCGGGACTCCTCCTACGAGCAGTACTTC.

This chain links TRBV19 with TRBJ1-6, with D tentatively TRBD1 (6 bases). V lost 4 bases and J lost 9, with 16 bases in between. In germline, CDR1 is LNHDA, CDR2 SQIVND (reference sequence). The CDR3 runs 15 residues. CDR3 sequence reads: CASSTGTPAVSPLHF. Here the CDR3 DNA reads TGTGCCAGTAGTACCGGGACACCTGCTGTTTCACCCCTCCACTTT.

The rearrangement links TRBV7-2 to TRBJ1-6, with a tentative D call TRBD1 (5 bases). Trimming cost V 5 bases and J 13 bases, with 27 bases left between them. CDR1 SGHTA and CDR2 FQGNSA come from the germline V gene. The CDR3 is 17 amino acids. The CDR3 spells CASSNPPAGRAQSPLHF. The CDR3 nucleotides are TGTGCCAGCAGCAACCCCCCAGCGGGCAGGGCCCAATCGCCCCTCCACTTT.

This chain joins TRBV20-1 and TRBJ1-5; no clear D. CDR1 is DFQATT and CDR2 is SNEGSKA in the germline V gene (reference sequence). The germline V and J ends were trimmed by 5 bases and 4 bases, with 12 bases remaining between them. This CDR3 is built from 13 residues. CDR3 nucleotide sequence: TGCAGTGCTTCCTTGGGGTATAATCAGCCCCAGCATTTT. As protein: CSASLGYNQPQHF.

This clonotype was detected only a few times. The rearrangement links TRBV4-3 to TRBJ2-1; a weak D match, TRBD2 (6 bases). The CDR3 covers 16 residues. The V gene's germline CDR1 is LGHNA and CDR2 YSLEER. V gave up 0 bases and J gave up 2 bases, with 11 bases separating them. The CDR3 loop is CASSQEWRDAYNEQFF. In nucleotides, the CDR3 is TGCGCCAGCAGCCAAGAATGGAGGGATGCCTACAATGAGCAGTTCTTC.

At least ten counts were recorded for this clonotype. The chain is built from TRBV9 and TRBJ2-1; 13 bases fit TRBD2. V lost 0 bases, J lost 4 bases, and 10 bases stayed unmatched. This CDR3 is built from 19 residues. Germline CDR1 and CDR2: SGDLS and YYNGEE. CDR3 nucleotides: TGTGCCAGCAGCGTAGAAGGAGGGACTAGCGGGGCCCTTTACAATGAGCAGTTCTTC. Amino acids: CASSVEGGTSGALYNEQFF.

Of note for this clonotype: One end of the junction is discordant with germline, which a read error may explain. This chain connects TRBV24-1 to TRBJ2-2, with D maybe TRBD2 (5 bases). CDR3 length: 13 amino acids. In germline, CDR1 is KGHDR, CDR2 SFDVKD. DNA of the CDR3: TGTGCCACCAGTGTTGGGGTCGCCGGGGAGCCGTTTTTT. Protein sequence: CATSVGVAGEPFF.

Worth noting for this clonotype: A much larger clone lies a single base off, so this may be a read error. The final CDR3 position lacks the conserved phenylalanine or tryptophan, pointing to a likely read error. This chain joins TRBV27 and TRBJ1-2; TRBD1 matches at 9 bases. Trimming took 4 bases from V and 2 from J; bases not matched to a gene: 5. Germline V gives CDR1 MNHEY, CDR2 SMNVEV (reference sequence). This CDR3 is 15 amino acids long. The CDR3 loop is CASSYIGTGNYGYTI. CDR3 nucleotides: TGTGCCAGCAGTTACATCGGGACAGGGAACTATGGCTACACCATC.

This chain connects TRBV30 to TRBJ1-2; a possible D gene is TRBD1 (5 bases). Germline V gives CDR1 GTSNPN, CDR2 SVGIG (reference sequence). V gave up 5 bases and J gave up 8 bases, with 15 bases separating them. The CDR3 extends over 12 amino acids. The DNA of the CDR3 is TGTGCCTGGTCCCCGGGACTTCGGGGCTACACCTTC. This sequence encodes CAWSPGLRGYTF.

This clonotype has a count of ten or more. This chain joins TRBV9 and TRBJ2-6, with D possibly being TRBD1 or TRBD2 (5 bases each). This CDR3 has 16 amino acids. Germline V gives CDR1 SGDLS, CDR2 YYNGEE. Trimming took off 4 bases at V and 1 base at J, with 12 bases between the two ends. The DNA of the CDR3 is TGTGCCAGCAGCAAACGGGACGGATCTGGGGCCAACGTCCTGACTTTC. Translating gives CASSKRDGSGANVLTF. The full variable domain, completed using reference TRBV9 and TRBJ2-6, is DSGVTQTPKHLITATGQRVTLRCSPRSGDLSVYWYQQSLDQGLQFLIQYYNGEERAKGNILERFSAQQFPDLHSELNLSSLELGDSALYFCASSKRDGSGANVLTFGAGSRLTVL.

There are many counts of this clonotype. The CDR3 loop reads CASSLYSGQGQETQYF. The CDR3 DNA follows: TGTGCCAGCAGCTTATACTCCGGACAGGGACAAGAGACCCAGTACTTC. V usage is TRBV5-6 and J usage is TRBJ2-5; 8 positions match TRBD1. J was trimmed by 2 bases and V by 2 bases; bases with no gene match: 8. Germline V CDR1 and CDR2: SGHDT, YYEEEE. The CDR3 has 16 residues.

This clonotype was seen ten or more times. This chain links TRBV29-1 with TRBJ2-7; 7 bases are a match to TRBD2. This CDR3 contains 13 residues. Germline assignment: CDR1 SQVTM and CDR2 ANQGSEA. V was pared by 6 bases and J by 7 bases, with 12 bases of the junction left unmatched. The DNA for the CDR3 is TGCAGCGTATCCCCCAGCCTCGGGAGGGAGCAGTACTTC. It codes for CSVSPSLGREQYF.

In its sample, this clonotype was seen once. The junction departs from germline at one end; a sequencing error may be responsible. CDR3 DNA sequence: TGTGCCAGCAGTTTAGGGCCAAATAATTCTCCCCTCCCCTTT. Translating it yields CASSLGPNNSPLPF. The genes are TRBV12-3 or TRBV12-4 and TRBJ1-6; D not resolved. CDR3 length: 14 residues.